This T cell receptor (beta chain) emerged from a study of cytomegalovirus exposure and HLA in healthy donors. Findings and limits, study-wide: Later analysis identified a missense DCLRE1C variant that was linked to TCR beta V- and J-gene trimming.

PCR used 60 Vbeta primers and 13 Jbeta primers. Data came from immunoSEQ multiplex PCR; TCRdb stores just in-frame clones and leaves some out. Of 110,000 or so clones in the sample, 70% to 80% were seen once. About this clone itself: Its antigen is unidentified.

Germline V gene sequence: CDR1 SGHVS, CDR2 FNYEAQ. Unmatched junction bases numbered 10, after V lost 1 base and J lost 7 bases. This CDR3 region has 17 residues. The rearrangement uses TRBV7-6 and TRBJ2-1; 10 bases agree with TRBD2. The receptor comes from a woman aged 40 to 50 in good health and CMV-seropositive. Sequencing input: PBMCs. Here the CDR3 reads CASSLDLAGDVRNEQFF. CDR3 nucleotide sequence: TGTGCCAGCAGCTTAGATCTAGCGGGGGATGTTAGGAATGAGCAGTTCTTC.